Given below is one T cell receptor beta chain in context. The clone's antigen remains unknown. No base-level quality is on record; no much larger clone is a single base apart. The source of the sample is a study of blood T cell repertoires in COVID-19 (dated by TCRdb to about 2020). Looking at the study overall: Collaborator samples came from the United States, Italy and Spain and covered acute and convalescent phases of COVID-19. The repertoires were released in a freely available public database meant as a resource for research on the immune response to SARS-CoV-2. Samples came from the ongoing ImmuneRACE study (first 160 participants) plus 1,254 subjects from 6 global collaborators. The prospective study material was composed of cDNA or gDNA derived from T cells, B-cell-depleted T cells, or PBMCs. The dataset comprised deeply sampled blood TCRbeta repertoires from subjects exposed to, actively infected with, or recovered from COVID-19. Where HLA class I and class II types were available, the types were taken from metadata supplied by the sample provider, not from assay-based typing. Sample metadata almost always included a de-identified subject ID, COVID-19 status, age in years and sex.

In the prospective study, participants were roughly 18 to 100 years old, resided in 25 or so geographic areas of the United States, and were enrolled through a virtual design. In the prospective study, participants were assigned to cohorts based on the clinical history participants reported in a screening survey and a study questionnaire. In the prospective study, mobile phlebotomists collected whole blood, serum and a nasopharyngeal or oropharyngeal swab from each participant. Participants in the prospective study had the option to provide additional blood draws and questionnaires over a roughly two-month period. Blood samples from the prospective study were shipped frozen or at room temperature prior to DNA extraction. TCRbeta CDR3 regions were amplified from genomic DNA using the immunoSEQ Assay, a bias-controlled multiplex PCR. The authors' pipeline ran thus. Nucleated cell counts per sample were estimated from amplification of reference gene primers within the assay. To quantify the absolute abundance of each unique TCRbeta CDR3 rearrangement, sequence reads were collapsed and filtered. For each sample, productive Simpson clonality was calculated as the square root of Simpson's diversity index across productive rearrangements. As stored in TCRdb, this immuneACCESS dataset retains in-frame rearrangements with V and J assigned. A fraction of the clones does not appear; measured against another copy, unresolved V genes explain less than half of the discrepancy, and the remainder lacks a known reason. V, J and clone size were drawn from that table, and D and trimming were deduced from the DNA. This sample gives some 140,000 clones in total; about four fifths of them show up just once. The ten largest clones add up to approximately 5% of the sample.

The paper's findings and limits, for the study overall: Clinical and demographic metadata were provided uncurated, with the amount varying by source and participant.

The clonotype originates from a man aged 40-50 years with acute COVID-19. The sequencing input was PBMCs or T cells enriched from blood (not recorded which).

The DNA sequence follows: TGTGCCAGCACGGACAGGTCGAACACCGGGGAGCTGTTTTTT. This gives the protein CASTDRSNTGELFF. The chain uses TRBV7-6 and TRBJ2-2; TRBD1 fits 7 bases in the junction. The CDR3 numbers 14 residues from cysteine through phenylalanine. Only the CDR3 DNA stays, 42 bases, in frame from base 1. V ends up 7 bases short and J 0 bases short, with an unmatched junction base count of 2. Based on the germline V gene, the CDR1 and CDR2 sequences are SGHVS and FNYEAQ.